The 9 T cell receptor beta chains reported below all come from one sample, sequenced in a study of blood T cell repertoires in COVID-19. Profiling relied on immunoSEQ multiplex PCR, and the TCRdb table lists in-frame clones only, not all of them. The table shows 150,000 or so clones, with about 90% occurring only once. Sequencing used PBMCs or T cells enriched from blood (not recorded which). The receptors derive from a human donor with acute COVID-19. The donor label of this sample is uncertain.

The chain joins TRBV13 to TRBJ1-4, with 9 bases identical to TRBD1. This CDR3 is built from 14 residues. Germline V gene lookup returns CDR1 PRHDT and CDR2 FYEKMQ (reference sequence). The ends lost 5 bases at V and 6 bases at J; junction bases unmatched: 4. The CDR3 here is CASSQDRGDEKLFF. For the CDR3, the DNA is TGTGCCAGCAGCCAAGACAGGGGGGATGAAAAACTGTTTTTT. The full variable domain, its missing parts supplied by reference TRBV13 and TRBJ1-4, is AAGVIQSPRHLIKEKRETATLKCYPIPRHDTVYWYQQGPGQDPQFLISFYEKMQSDKGSIPDRFSAQQFSDYHSELNMSSLELGDSALYFCASSQDRGDEKLFFGSGTQLSVL.

This sequence joins TRBV3-1 (or the pseudogene TRBV3-2) and TRBJ1-6; 8 bases map to TRBD1. This CDR3 is built from 15 residues. V dropped 1 base and J dropped 6; count of bases not matched to a gene: 2. Looked up from germline, CDR1 is LGHDT and CDR2 is YNNKEL (reference sequence). CDR3 sequence (DNA): TGTGCCAGCAGCCAAGGGACAGGGCCTAATTCACCCCTCCACTTT. Protein sequence: CASSQGTGPNSPLHF.

The chain uses TRBV7-9 and TRBJ1-1; D unresolved. This CDR3 is 14 amino acids long. The V end was cut by 1 base, the J end by 1 base, with 7 bases between. Germline CDR1 SEHNR, CDR2 FQNEAQ (reference sequence). The CDR3 nucleotides read TGTGCCAGCAGCTTAGTCCCAGGGAACACTGAAGCTTTCTTT. Protein sequence: CASSLVPGNTEAFF.

The rearrangement links TRBV24-1 to TRBJ1-1, with D possibly matching TRBD1 (5 bases). The CDR3 extends over 13 amino acids. Trimming cost V 9 bases and J 1 base, with 11 bases left between them. Germline V CDR1 and CDR2: KGHDR, SFDVKD. CDR3 nucleotides: TGTGCCACCTCAGGGAGGCAGAACACTGAAGCTTTCTTT. Its translation is CATSGRQNTEAFF.

The genes are TRBV19 and TRBJ2-3; 10 nucleotides align to TRBD2. The CDR3 length is 15 residues. With 4 bases clipped from V and 4 bases from J, the junction kept 5 bases outside the gene matches. CDR1 is LNHDA, CDR2 SQIVND, per germline (reference sequence). The CDR3 nucleotides read TGTGCCAGTAGTACGGGGAGCGGGGGGGCAGATACGCAGTATTTT. It specifies CASSTGSGGADTQYF.

V and J are TRBV6-5 and TRBJ1-5, with D maybe TRBD1 (6 bases). The CDR3 runs to 13 residues. The germline gives CDR1 MNHEY, CDR2 SVGAGI. Trimming shortened V by 5 bases and J by 5 bases, and 10 bases separated the two germline ends. The CDR3 is CASSLRTDQPQHF. As DNA, the CDR3 is TGTGCCAGCAGTCTTAGGACAGATCAGCCCCAGCATTTT.

The chain recombines TRBV4-3 with TRBJ2-5; 7 bases are a match to TRBD2. Trimming cost V 2 bases and J 5 bases; bases outside gene matches: 11. The CDR3 runs to 16 residues. Germline V lookup: CDR1 LGHNA, CDR2 YSLEER. The CDR3 reads CASSQIAGAEGETQYF. In DNA form, the CDR3 reads TGCGCCAGCAGCCAAATAGCGGGCGCGGAGGGGGAGACCCAGTACTTC.

The rearrangement uses TRBV11-2 and TRBJ2-2; possibly TRBD1 for D (5 bases). The CDR3 has 16 residues. Germline V lookup: CDR1 SGHAT, CDR2 FQNNGV. The V end lost 1 base, the J end lost 5 bases, and 14 bases lay between the germline ends. CDR3 DNA: TGTGCCAGCAGCTTAGGCGTAGGGGAAAGGACCGGGGAGCTGTTTTTT. It translates to CASSLGVGERTGELFF.

The chain employs TRBV12-3 or TRBV12-4 and TRBJ2-5; perhaps TRBD2 as D (5 bases). This CDR3 is built from 12 residues. V was cut by 2 bases and J by 7 bases, with 8 bases left in between. The chain's CDR3 is CASSLSEGTQYF. The CDR3 DNA reads TGTGCCAGCAGTTTATCCGAGGGGACCCAGTACTTC.